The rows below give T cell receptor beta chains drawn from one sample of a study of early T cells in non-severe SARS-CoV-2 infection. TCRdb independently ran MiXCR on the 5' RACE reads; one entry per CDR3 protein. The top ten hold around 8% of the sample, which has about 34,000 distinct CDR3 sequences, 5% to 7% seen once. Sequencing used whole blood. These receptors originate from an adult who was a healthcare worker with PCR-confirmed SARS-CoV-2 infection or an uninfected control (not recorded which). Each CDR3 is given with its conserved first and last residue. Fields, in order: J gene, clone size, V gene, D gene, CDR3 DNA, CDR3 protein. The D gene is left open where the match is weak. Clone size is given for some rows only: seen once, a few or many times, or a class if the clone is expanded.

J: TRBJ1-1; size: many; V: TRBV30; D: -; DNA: TGTTCCGGTTTTAGAGAAACTGAAGCTTTCTTT; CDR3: CSGFRETEAFF
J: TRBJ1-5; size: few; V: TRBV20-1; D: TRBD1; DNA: TGCAGTGCTAGATGGGGGACAGGGCGGCGGCCCCAGCATTTT; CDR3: CSARWGTGRRPQHF
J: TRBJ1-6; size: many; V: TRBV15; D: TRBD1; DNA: TGTGCCACCAGCAGAGATCAACAGGGGAATTCACCCCTCCACTTT; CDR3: CATSRDQQGNSPLHF
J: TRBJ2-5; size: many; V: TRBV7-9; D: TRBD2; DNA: TGTGCCAGCAGCGGGACTAGCGGGAGCCAAGAGACCCAGTACTTC; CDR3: CASSGTSGSQETQYF
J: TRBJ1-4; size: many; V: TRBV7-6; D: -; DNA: TGTGCCAGCAGCTTACTTCAGGGCGAAAAACTGTTTTTT; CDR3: CASSLLQGEKLFF
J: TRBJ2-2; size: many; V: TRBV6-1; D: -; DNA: TGTGCCAGCGATCCGGGACCGAACACCGGGGAGCTGTTTTTT; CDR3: CASDPGPNTGELFF
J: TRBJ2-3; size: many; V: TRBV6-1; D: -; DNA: TGTGCCAGCAGTGTAGCGAGTGATACGCAGTATTTT; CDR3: CASSVASDTQYF
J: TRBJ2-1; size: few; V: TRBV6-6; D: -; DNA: TGTGCCAGCAGTTACTCACCCAACACAGGGAGCAATGAGCAGTTCTTC; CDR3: CASSYSPNTGSNEQFF
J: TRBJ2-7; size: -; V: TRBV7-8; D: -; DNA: TGTGCCAGCAGCACTAGAACCACCTACGAGCAGTACTTC; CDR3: CASSTRTTYEQYF
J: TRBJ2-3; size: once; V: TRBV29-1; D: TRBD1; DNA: TGCAGCGTCCGGGACAGGGGATGGGATACGCAGTATTTT; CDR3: CSVRDRGWDTQYF
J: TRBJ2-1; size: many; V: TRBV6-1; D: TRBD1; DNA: TGTGCCAGCAGGATAGGGACAGGGCTACCCCTGTACTACAATGAGCAGTTCTTC; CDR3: CASRIGTGLPLYYNEQFF
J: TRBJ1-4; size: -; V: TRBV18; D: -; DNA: TGTGCCAGCTCACCACCGGAGTTAGGGGCGGATGAAAAACTGTTTTTT; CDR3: CASSPPELGADEKLFF
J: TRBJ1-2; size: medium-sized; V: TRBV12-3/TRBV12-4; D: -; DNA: TGTGCCAGCACCCGAAATTATGGCTACACCTTC; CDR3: CASTRNYGYTF
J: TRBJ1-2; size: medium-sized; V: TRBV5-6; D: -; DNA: TGTGCCAGCAGCTTCTTCGAGGGGGTAACTTATGGCTACACCTTC; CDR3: CASSFFEGVTYGYTF
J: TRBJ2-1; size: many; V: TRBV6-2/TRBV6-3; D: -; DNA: TGTGCCAGCAGTTACAAAGGGATATACAATGAGCAGTTCTTC; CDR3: CASSYKGIYNEQFF
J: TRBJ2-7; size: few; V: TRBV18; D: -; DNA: TGTGCCAGCTCACCAGGGGAAAGCTCCTACGAGCAGTACTTC; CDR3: CASSPGESSYEQYF
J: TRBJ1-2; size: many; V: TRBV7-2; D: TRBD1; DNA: TGTGCCAGCAGCTTAAAGGGGGCGCGCGGCTACACCTTC; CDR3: CASSLKGARGYTF
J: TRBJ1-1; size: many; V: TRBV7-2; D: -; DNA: TGTGCCAGCAGAAAAGAACGGATGAACACTGAAGCTTTCTTT; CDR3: CASRKERMNTEAFF
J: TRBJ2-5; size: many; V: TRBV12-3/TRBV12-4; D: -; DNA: TGTGCCAGCAGTTTGTCGGGCAGGCAGCCCCAAGAGACCCAGTACTTC; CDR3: CASSLSGRQPQETQYF
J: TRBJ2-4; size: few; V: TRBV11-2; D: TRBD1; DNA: TGTGCCAGCAGCGACGGACAGGGGGCCAAAAACATTCAGTACTTC; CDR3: CASSDGQGAKNIQYF
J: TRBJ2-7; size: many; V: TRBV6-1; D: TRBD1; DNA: TGTGCCAGCACCCGACCCGGGACAGCTGACGAGCAGTACTTC; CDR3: CASTRPGTADEQYF
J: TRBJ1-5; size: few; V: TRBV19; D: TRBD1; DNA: TGTGCCAGTAGTGTCACCCGGACAGGGCTTTCCCAGCCCCAGCATTTT; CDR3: CASSVTRTGLSQPQHF
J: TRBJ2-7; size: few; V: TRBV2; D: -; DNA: TGTGCCAGCAGTGATCAGGGTTGGGGCGAGCAGTACTTC; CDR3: CASSDQGWGEQYF
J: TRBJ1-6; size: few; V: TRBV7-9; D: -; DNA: TGTGCCAGCAGCTTAGGGGATTCACCCCTCCACTTT; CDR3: CASSLGDSPLHF
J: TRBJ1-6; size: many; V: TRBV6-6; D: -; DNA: TGTGCCAGCAGCCAAGGGACGCAGCGGGACTCACCCCTCCACTTT; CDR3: CASSQGTQRDSPLHF
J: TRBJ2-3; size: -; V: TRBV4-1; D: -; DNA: TGCGCCAGCAGCCAAGTAGACAGGTGGACGACAGATTCGCAGTATTTT; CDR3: CASSQVDRWTTDSQYF
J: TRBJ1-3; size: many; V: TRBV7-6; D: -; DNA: TGTGCCAGCAGCTTAGTCGCGAACTCTGGAAACACCATATATTTT; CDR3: CASSLVANSGNTIYF
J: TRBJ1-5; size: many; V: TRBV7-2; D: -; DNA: TGTGCCAGCAGCTTTGGGTATAGCAATCAGCCCCAGCATTTT; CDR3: CASSFGYSNQPQHF
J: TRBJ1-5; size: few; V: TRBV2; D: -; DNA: TGTGCCAGCAGTGAAGCGCTTGCCAGTTTAAGAAATCAGCCCCAGCATTTT; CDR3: CASSEALASLRNQPQHF
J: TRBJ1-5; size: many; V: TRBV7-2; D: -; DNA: TGTGCCAGCAGCGGTCGAAATCAGCCCCAGCATTTT; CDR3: CASSGRNQPQHF
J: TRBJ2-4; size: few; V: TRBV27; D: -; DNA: TGTGCCAGCAGTTCAGCCAAAAACATTCAGTACTTC; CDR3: CASSSAKNIQYF
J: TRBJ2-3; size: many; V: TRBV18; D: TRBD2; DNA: TGTGCCAGCTCACCATCGGCTAGCGGGGGGTCGTCTTTT; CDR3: CASSPSASGGSSF
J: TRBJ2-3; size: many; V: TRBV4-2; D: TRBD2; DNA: TGTGCCAGCAGCCAAGACAGGCTAGCGGGGGGGATCAGCGGGTATACGCAGTATTTT; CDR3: CASSQDRLAGGISGYTQYF
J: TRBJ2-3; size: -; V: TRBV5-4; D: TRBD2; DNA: TGTGCCAGCAGCCTCAAACTAGCGGATGGAGATACGCAGTATTTT; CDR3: CASSLKLADGDTQYF
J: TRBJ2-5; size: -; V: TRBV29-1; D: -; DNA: TGCAGCGCCGGCTTGTTTCGAGAGACCCAGTACTTC; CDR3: CSAGLFRETQYF
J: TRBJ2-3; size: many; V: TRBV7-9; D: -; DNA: TGTGCCAGCAGCTTAGGAGGGGGGCCGAGCACAGATACGCAGTATTTT; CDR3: CASSLGGGPSTDTQYF
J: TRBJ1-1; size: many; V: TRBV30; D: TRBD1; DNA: TGTGCCTGGAAAGTCAGGGGGGGCACTGAAGCTTTCTTT; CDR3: CAWKVRGGTEAFF
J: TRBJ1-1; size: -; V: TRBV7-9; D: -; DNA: TGTGCCAGCAGCTTATCGCAGTCCTCGAGCGCTTTCTTT; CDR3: CASSLSQSSSAFF
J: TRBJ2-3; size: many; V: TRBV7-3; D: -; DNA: TGTGCCAGCAGCTTATCGGGGCCAGATACGCAGTATTTT; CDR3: CASSLSGPDTQYF
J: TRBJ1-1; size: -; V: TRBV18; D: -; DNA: TGTGCCAGCTCACCCGGGTCCGGTGAAGCTTTCTTT; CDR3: CASSPGSGEAFF
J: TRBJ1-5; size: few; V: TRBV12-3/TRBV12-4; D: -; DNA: TGTGCCAGCAGCCAAACAGATCACAATCAGCCCCAGCATTTT; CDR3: CASSQTDHNQPQHF
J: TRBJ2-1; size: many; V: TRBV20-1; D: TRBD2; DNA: TGCAGTGCTAACAATCGGGGGGGCTCCTACAATGAGCAGTTCTTC; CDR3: CSANNRGGSYNEQFF
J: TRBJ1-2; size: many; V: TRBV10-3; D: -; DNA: TGTGCCATCAGTGGAGACTACGCTAACTATGGCTACACCTTC; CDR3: CAISGDYANYGYTF
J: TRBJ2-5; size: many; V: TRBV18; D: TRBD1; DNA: TGTGCCAGCTCACCAGGACGACAGGGGAAACAAGAGACCCAGTACTTC; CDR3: CASSPGRQGKQETQYF
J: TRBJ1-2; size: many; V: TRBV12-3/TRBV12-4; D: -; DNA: TGTGCCAGCAGTTTTAGTCTCTATGGCTACACCTTC; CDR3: CASSFSLYGYTF
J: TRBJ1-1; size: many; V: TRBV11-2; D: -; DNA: TGTGCCAGCAGCACACCAACCACAGGATATAAGGACACTGAAGCTTTCTTT; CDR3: CASSTPTTGYKDTEAFF
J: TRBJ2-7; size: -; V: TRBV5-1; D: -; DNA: TGCGCCAGCAGCTTTTTAGGGGGGATACCATCCTACGAGCAGTACTTC; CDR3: CASSFLGGIPSYEQYF
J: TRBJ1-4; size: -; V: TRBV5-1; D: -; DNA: TGCGCCAGCAGCTCGCCGAGCGGGGTCGAAAAACTGTTTTTT; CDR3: CASSSPSGVEKLFF
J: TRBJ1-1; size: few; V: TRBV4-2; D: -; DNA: TGTGCCAGCAGCCGAGAAACCATGAACACTGAAGCTTTCTTT; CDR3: CASSRETMNTEAFF
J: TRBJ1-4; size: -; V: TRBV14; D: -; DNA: TGTGCCAGCAGCCAAGATTACGGGGTGAAAAATGAAAAACTGTTTTTT; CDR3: CASSQDYGVKNEKLFF